Below, one T cell receptor beta chain is given with its context. This sample is part of a study of chemoradiotherapy in HPV16-positive cancers. CDR3 length: 14 residues. Germline V gene lookup returns CDR1 SGHRS and CDR2 YFSETQ. V gave up 4 bases and J gave up 5 bases; unmatched junction bases: 8. Sequencing was performed with immunoSEQ multiplex PCR; in TCRdb, only in-frame clones are kept and a portion is missing. The table has 15,000 or so clones, 90% seen once. This chain connects TRBV5-1 to TRBJ1-1; 7 bases are shared with TRBD1. The sequence came from a human donor with HPV-associated anogenital cancer. The input for sequencing was blood, taken from a patient who underwent chemoradiotherapy. The CDR3 loop reads CASSTTGWMTEAFF. DNA of the CDR3: TGCGCCAGCAGCACGACAGGGTGGATGACTGAAGCTTTCTTT.